The 12 T cell receptor beta chains reported below all come from one sample, sequenced in a study of T-cell memory formation after mild COVID-19. TCRdb reprocessed the 5' RACE reads with MiXCR, giving one entry per CDR3 protein. This table has about 140,000 distinct CDR3 sequences, 13% to 15% appearing once. The specimen sequenced was PBMCs or a T cell subset sorted from them (not recorded which). Receptors originate from an adult woman who had mild COVID-19 (a few samples of this study predate the infection). Cell type and time point are not known.

The chain employs TRBV18 and TRBJ1-5, with 8 bases fitting TRBD1. V gave up 3 bases and J gave up 5 bases; unmatched junction bases: 9. This CDR3 has 16 residues. The germline gives CDR1 KGHSH, CDR2 LQKENI. The CDR3 sequence: CASSPARTGRDQPQHF. The CDR3 DNA sequence: TGTGCCAGCTCACCCGCAAGGACAGGGCGGGATCAGCCCCAGCATTTT.

This clonotype was seen a few times. The V gene is TRBV27, the J gene TRBJ2-1, with 9 bases fitting TRBD2. This CDR3 has 15 amino acids. Germline values: CDR1 MNHEY, CDR2 SMNVEV (reference sequence). Trimming cost V 6 bases and J 7 bases; bases outside gene matches: 10. CDR3 DNA: TGTGCCAGCAGGGTAGCGGGAGTTTATTTTAATGAGCAGTTCTTC. Translating gives CASRVAGVYFNEQFF.

This clonotype was counted a few times. This chain links TRBV12-3 or TRBV12-4 with TRBJ1-4; the D gene is possibly TRBD1 (6 bases). The V and J ends lost 3 bases and 8 bases respectively, with 13 bases between them. This CDR3 has 14 amino acids. CDR3: CASSLRQGNEKLFF. CDR3 DNA: TGTGCCAGCAGTTTGCGGCAGGGGAACGAAAAACTGTTTTTT.

This chain links TRBV9 with TRBJ2-1, with TRBD2 matching 12 bases. CDR3 length equals 15 residues. V shed 4 bases, J shed 5 bases, and the junction held 4 bases outside the gene matches. Looked up from germline, CDR1 is SGDLS and CDR2 is YYNGEE. The CDR3: CASSLAGGRNNEQFF. The CDR3, as DNA: TGTGCCAGCAGCCTAGCGGGGGGGCGGAACAATGAGCAGTTCTTC.

The V and J genes are TRBV4-1 and TRBJ1-6, with a possible D match to TRBD1 (5 bases). CDR3 size: 17 residues. V gave up 2 bases and J gave up 8 bases, with 19 bases separating them. The germline V gene encodes CDR1 MGHRA and CDR2 YSYEKL. CDR3 in DNA: TGCGCCAGCAGCCAACCACTCGACAGTTTAGAGGATTCACCCCTCCACTTT. Amino acids: CASSQPLDSLEDSPLHF.

The V gene is TRBV4-2, the J gene TRBJ2-1, with 10 bases that match TRBD2. CDR3 length: 17 amino acids. V was pared by 0 bases and J by 4 bases, with 6 bases of the junction left unmatched. Germline-derived CDR1 and CDR2 are LGHNA and YNFKEQ. The CDR3 loop is CASSQDTSGGAYNEQFF. The CDR3 DNA is TGTGCCAGCAGCCAAGATACCAGCGGGGGGGCATACAATGAGCAGTTCTTC.

This clonotype was picked up a small number of times. Written as DNA, the CDR3 is TGCAGCGCCAGGACCGCCGGGTTCTACGAGCAGTACTTC. Translated, it gives CSARTAGFYEQYF. The chain couples TRBV29-1 to TRBJ2-7; D is uncertain. Per germline, CDR1 SQVTM and CDR2 ANQGSEA. The CDR3 extends over 13 amino acids. Trimming removed 7 bases from V and 3 bases from J, with 16 bases in between.

This clonotype has only a few counts. The J gene is TRBJ1-3, the V gene TRBV5-1; a weak D match, TRBD1 (5 bases). CDR1 is SGHRS and CDR2 is YFSETQ in the germline V gene. This CDR3 has 15 residues. Trimming shortened V by 2 bases and J by 0 bases, and 9 bases separated the two germline ends. Here the CDR3 reads CASSFDSLSGNTIYF. The CDR3 nucleotides are TGCGCCAGCAGCTTCGACAGCCTCTCTGGAAACACCATATATTTT.

This clonotype was seen a handful of times. The chain carries TRBV29-1 and TRBJ2-3, with 9 bases matching TRBD2. Germline CDR1 and CDR2: SQVTM and ANQGSEA. The CDR3 contains 15 residues. V lost 1 base, J lost 5 bases, and 7 bases stayed unmatched. DNA for the CDR3: TGCAGCGTTGAAGCCCCTAGCGGGAATTTAGATACGCAGTATTTT. Translation gives CSVEAPSGNLDTQYF.

This clonotype has a handful of counts. V gene TRBV12-3 or TRBV12-4 combines with J gene TRBJ1-5, with TRBD1 identical over 10 bases. The CDR3 contains 15 residues. The J segment lost 6 bases and the V segment lost 5 bases, leaving 7 bases of the junction unmatched. DNA of the CDR3: TGTGCCAGCAGTCCCCGGACAGGGGGAAGTCAGCCCCAGCATTTT. Its translation: CASSPRTGGSQPQHF.

This chain's CDR3 is CASSQDLVGTPTDTQYF. The CDR3 DNA sequence: TGCGCCAGCAGCCAAGATTTGGTGGGGACTCCCACAGATACGCAGTATTTT. The gene calls are TRBV4-3 and TRBJ2-3; D may be TRBD2 (6 bases). This CDR3 spans 17 amino acids. V was trimmed by 0 bases and J by 2 bases, leaving 15 bases between them. Per the germline V gene, CDR1 is LGHNA and CDR2 is YSLEER.

CDR3 sequence reads: CASSLSAQETQYF. The CDR3 nucleotides are TGTGCCAGCAGCTTGAGCGCGCAAGAGACCCAGTACTTC. V gene TRBV5-5 combines with J gene TRBJ2-5; D gene ambiguous. Per the germline V gene, CDR1 is SGHKS and CDR2 is YYEKEE (reference sequence). CDR3 length equals 13 residues. V lost 1 base to trimming and J lost 2 bases, with 6 bases between them.